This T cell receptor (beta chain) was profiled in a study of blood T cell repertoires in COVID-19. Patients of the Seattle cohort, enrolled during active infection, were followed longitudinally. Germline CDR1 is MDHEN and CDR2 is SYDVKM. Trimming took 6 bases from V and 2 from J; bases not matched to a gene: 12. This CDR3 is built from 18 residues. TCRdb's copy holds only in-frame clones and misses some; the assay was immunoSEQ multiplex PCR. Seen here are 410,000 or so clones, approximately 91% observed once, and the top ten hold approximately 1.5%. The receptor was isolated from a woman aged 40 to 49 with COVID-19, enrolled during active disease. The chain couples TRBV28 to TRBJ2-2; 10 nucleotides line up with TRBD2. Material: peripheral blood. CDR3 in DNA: TGTGCCAGCAGCCGCCCCCGTGGGACTAGCGCCAACACCGGGGAGCTGTTTTTT. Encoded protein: CASSRPRGTSANTGELFF.